A single T cell receptor (beta chain) is shown here with its context. Antigen unknown. These data originate in a study of Ad26.COV2.S vaccination and SARS-CoV-2 variants. Study-level findings and limits: There was a possibility that the TCR breadth and depth analyses underestimated total T cell responses. Breadth of non-spike TCRs did not differ between vaccinees and placebo recipients.

Trimming removed 6 bases at V and 9 bases at J, with 18 bases between. The germline CDR1 and CDR2 sequences are MNHEY and SVGAGI. This CDR3 has 14 residues. Profiled with immunoSEQ multiplex PCR; TCRdb holds only in-frame clones, not every one. The repertoire consists of 180,000 or so clones, with 87% occurring once and the leading ten covering around 6.3%. The specimen was peripheral blood, collected after recovery from COVID-19. This sequence originates from a human donor who had recovered from COVID-19. The genes are TRBV6-5 and TRBJ2-1, with no clear D. The CDR3: CASRLTERSGEQFF. The CDR3, as DNA: TGTGCCAGCAGGTTAACGGAACGGTCCGGTGAGCAGTTCTTC.